This TCR beta chain derives from a study of blood T cell repertoires in COVID-19 (dated by TCRdb to about 2020). Context from the whole study: ImmuneRACE Cohort 3 recovered participants were defined by two consecutive negative NP/OP PCR tests, healthcare professional clearance, or symptom resolution. Subjects who had been exposed to COVID-19, were actively infected with it, or had recovered from it provided the deeply sampled blood TCRbeta repertoires that made up the dataset. The collaborator samples originated in the United States, Italy and Spain and spanned the acute and convalescent phases of COVID-19. The prospective study material was composed of cDNA or gDNA derived from T cells, B-cell-depleted T cells, or PBMCs. Sample metadata almost always included a de-identified subject ID, COVID-19 status, age in years and sex. The repertoires were released in a freely available public database intended as a resource for research on the immune response to SARS-CoV-2. The samples were drawn from the first 160 participants of the ongoing ImmuneRACE study and from about 1,200 subjects provided by 6 global collaborators. HLA class I and class II types, where available, came from metadata supplied by the sample provider rather than from assay-based typing. What the research found in general, with its limitations: Clinical and demographic metadata were provided uncurated, with the amount varying by source and participant.

TCRbeta CDR3 regions were amplified from genomic DNA using the immunoSEQ Assay, a bias-controlled multiplex PCR. Per the original workflow: Within the assay, amplification of reference gene primers was used to estimate how many nucleated cells each sample contained. To quantify the absolute abundance of each unique TCRbeta CDR3 rearrangement, sequence reads were collapsed and filtered. Productive Simpson clonality was computed per sample as the square root of Simpson's diversity index over productive rearrangements. TCRdb limited this immuneACCESS table to in-frame rearrangements with V and J called. A share of clones is missing; checked studies link under half to unresolved V genes, and the rest is unexplained. That table gives V, J and clone size, and the DNA gave D and trimming. The sample includes some 220,000 clones, with 70% to 90% observed a single time. The ten largest clones take up approximately 2.8% of the sample.

Looking up the germline V gene yields CDR1 MDHEN and CDR2 SYDVKM. Including the terminal cysteine and phenylalanine, the CDR3 comprises 14 residues. Left in the record is the CDR3 DNA by itself, 42 bases read in frame from the first base. V loses 3 bases, J loses 4 bases, and the germline ends lie 12 bases apart. In the case of this clone: The specificity of this receptor is unknown. Nothing much larger sits one base from this clone, and base qualities are not available.

Enrolling through a virtual design, the prospective study's participants ranged in age from roughly 18 to 95 years and lived across around 25 United States geographic areas. To assign participants to cohorts, the prospective study relied on clinical history that participants themselves reported in a screening survey and a study questionnaire. In the prospective study, whole blood, serum and a nasopharyngeal or oropharyngeal swab were collected from each participant by mobile phlebotomists. Participants in the prospective study had the option to provide additional blood draws and questionnaires over a 2-month period. Before DNA extraction, blood samples from the prospective study were shipped at room temperature or frozen.

The receptor comes from a woman aged 50 to 60 in a cohort exposed to, infected with or recovered from COVID-19 (not recorded which). Sequenced input: PBMCs or T cells enriched from blood (not recorded which). Recombination connected TRBV28 to TRBJ1-1; tentative D gene TRBD1, with 6 bases matching. The CDR3 reads as follows: CASSFLTGGTEAFF. The bases are TGTGCCAGCAGTTTCCTGACAGGCGGCACTGAAGCTTTCTTT.